The T cell receptor (beta chain) described here comes from a study of blood T cell repertoires in COVID-19. As for the study in general: From the United States, Italy and Spain came samples of acute and convalescent COVID-19. PBMCs, B-cell-depleted T cells, or T cells were the source of the cDNA or gDNA that made up the material.

A few counts support this clone. In the original workflow: Reference gene primer amplification gave nucleated cell count estimates. Using immunoSEQ multiplex PCR, the repertoire was profiled, and TCRdb retains in-frame clones only, with some absent. That table gives V, J and clone size, and the DNA gave D and trimming. Of 350,000 or so clones listed, 65% to 85% are singletons. This clonotype originated in a young man with active or convalescent COVID-19. The sequenced sample was peripheral blood.

The CDR3 reads CASSQVASGSTDTQYF. Here the CDR3 DNA reads TGTGCCAGCAGCCAAGTCGCTAGCGGAAGCACAGATACGCAGTATTTT. The V call is TRBV4-2, the J call TRBJ2-3; TRBD2 aligns across 7 bases. Unmatched junction bases numbered 4, after V lost 1 base and J lost 0 bases. CDR1 and CDR2 from the germline V gene are LGHNA and YNFKEQ. CDR3 length: 16 amino acids.